Below are 5 T cell receptor beta chains sequenced from a single sample in a study of PD-L1 blockade in urothelial cancer. The time point was: peripheral blood 6 weeks after treatment start. Measured with immunoSEQ multiplex PCR; TCRdb has only the in-frame clones, and not every one. The sample shows tens of thousands of clones, roughly 80% of them seen only once. This sample comprised PBMCs, obtained around atezolizumab (anti-PD-L1) treatment. These receptors were collected from a man in his sixties or seventies with urothelial cancer.

This clone was seen a few times. This rearrangement joins TRBV5-5 to TRBJ1-5; TRBD1 matches at 8 bases. CDR3 length equals 15 residues. The J segment lost 6 bases and the V segment lost 4 bases, leaving 9 bases of the junction unmatched. Germline V gene lookup returns CDR1 SGHKS and CDR2 YYEKEE (reference sequence). The CDR3 nucleotides read TGTGCCAGCAGCCAAGGACAGGGTGGAGTTCAGCCCCAGCATTTT. Translating gives CASSQGQGGVQPQHF.

The CDR3 coding sequence is TGTGCCAGCAGTTTATCGTTCGGGACAGGGGTAGAGACCCAGTACTTC. This gives the protein CASSLSFGTGVETQYF. The chain has TRBV27 and TRBJ2-5; TRBD1 agrees at 10 bases. V lost 0 bases, J lost 4 bases, and 5 bases stayed unmatched. CDR1 and CDR2 from the germline V gene are MNHEY and SMNVEV (reference sequence). The CDR3 is 16 residues long.

The chain combines TRBV27 with TRBJ2-6, with D unresolved. Trimming cost V 1 base and J 0 bases, with 10 bases left between them. The CDR3 loop spans 17 amino acids. The germline gives CDR1 MNHEY, CDR2 SMNVEV (reference sequence). CDR3 residues: CASSLWAESSGANVLTF. In nucleotides, the CDR3 is TGTGCCAGCAGTTTATGGGCAGAAAGCTCTGGGGCCAACGTCCTGACTTTC.

This chain uses TRBV4-2 with TRBJ2-1; 7 bases agree with TRBD2. The CDR3 runs to 16 residues. J gave up 7 bases and V 0 bases, and 9 bases lay outside the gene matches. CDR1 and CDR2 from the germline V gene are LGHNA and YNFKEQ. The CDR3 sequence is CASSQDGAGEDNEQFF. CDR3 DNA sequence: TGTGCCAGCAGCCAAGATGGGGCGGGAGAGGATAATGAGCAGTTCTTC.

This chain connects TRBV4-2 to TRBJ2-3; 10 bases are shared with TRBD2. Germline assignment: CDR1 LGHNA and CDR2 YNFKEQ. The V and J ends lost 1 base and 4 bases, in that order; junction bases with no gene match: 8. The CDR3 spans 17 residues. CDR3 in amino acids: CASSQVLAGGVADTQYF. CDR3 sequence (DNA): TGTGCCAGCAGCCAAGTTTTAGCGGGAGGCGTCGCAGATACGCAGTATTTT.